The clone carrying this T cell receptor beta chain occurred a few times. No antigen is known for it. This CDR3 contains 14 residues. Germline CDR1 reads DFQATT; CDR2 reads SNEGSKA (reference sequence). V was pared by 3 bases and J by 4 bases, with 8 bases of the junction left unmatched. This entry is derived from a study of blood T cells in healthy people across ages. Study-level points and caveats: Per million T cells, TCR beta diversity dropped roughly linearly as age increased. Comparison with aged donors showed that long-lived donors had more naive CD4+ cells and higher diversity.

RNA extraction gave at least 5 micrograms of total RNA per sample. A J-beta primer mix and a sample-barcoded 5' primer were used in a second PCR of about 7 to 12 cycles. TCRdb analysed the 5' RACE reads with MiXCR anew, one entry per CDR3 protein. The table has about 900,000 distinct CDR3 sequences, 60% to 80% seen once. Sequenced material: blood. This rearrangement joins TRBV20-1 to TRBJ2-7; 8 bases are shared with TRBD2. The sequence came from a man between 25 and 39 years old in good health. For the CDR3, the DNA is TGCAGTGCTAGCTTCCTTAGCGGGGAATACGAGCAGTACTTC. Translation: CSASFLSGEYEQYF.